The 28 T cell receptor beta chains listed next were all sequenced from one sample in a study of blood T cells in healthy people across ages. For the second PCR, which ran for about 6 to 11 cycles, a sample-barcoded 5' primer and a J-beta primer mix were used. TCRdb reanalysed the 5' RACE reads using MiXCR and keeps one entry per CDR3 protein. The sample consists of 850,000 to 1,000,000 distinct CDR3 sequences, about 48% of them appearing once. Sequenced sample: blood. Receptors were obtained from a man aged 25-40 years in good health.

The rearrangement links TRBV7-9 to TRBJ2-7; D is undetermined. CDR1 is SEHNR and CDR2 is FQNEAQ in the germline V gene (reference sequence). Trimming left V 4 bases short and J 0 bases short, with 13 bases between. This CDR3 contains 15 residues. The CDR3: CASSSPQDFSYEQYF. DNA of the CDR3: TGTGCCAGCAGCTCACCGCAAGACTTCTCCTACGAGCAGTACTTC.

This clonotype appeared a few times. The CDR3 sequence is CASSQGGRGTYEQYF. CDR3 sequence (DNA): TGCGCCAGCAGCCAAGGAGGCAGGGGAACCTACGAGCAGTACTTC. The chain joins TRBV4-1 to TRBJ2-7; D may be TRBD1 (6 bases). The V gene's germline CDR1 is MGHRA and CDR2 YSYEKL. V gave up 1 base and J gave up 2 bases, with 12 bases separating them. This CDR3 comprises 15 residues.

This clonotype was detected only once. The chain links TRBV20-1 to TRBJ2-5; 12 bases fit TRBD2. CDR1 is DFQATT and CDR2 is SNEGSKA in the germline V gene (reference sequence). The CDR3 totals 14 residues. Unmatched junction bases numbered 7, after V lost 4 bases and J lost 7 bases. DNA of the CDR3: TGCAGTGCTACTAGCGGGGGGGCCGTAGGGACCCAGTACTTC. Its translation is CSATSGGAVGTQYF.

This chain joins TRBV6-6 and TRBJ1-2; no definite D call. V lost 7 bases and J 0 bases, leaving 15 bases between the germline ends. CDR1 MNHNY and CDR2 SVGAGI come from the germline V gene (reference sequence). This CDR3 contains 15 residues. The CDR3 reads CASKDVRASNYGYTF. Written as DNA, the CDR3 is TGTGCCAGCAAAGATGTGCGGGCGTCTAACTATGGCTACACCTTC.

This chain joins TRBV2 and TRBJ1-5; D perhaps matches TRBD1 (5 bases). Trimming took 4 bases from V and 0 from J, leaving 13 bases between them. Per the germline V gene, CDR1 is SNHLY and CDR2 is FYNNEI. This CDR3 has 16 amino acids. This CDR3 is CASSGDGSHSNQPQHF. The CDR3 DNA is TGTGCCAGCAGTGGGGACGGCTCACATAGCAATCAGCCCCAGCATTTT.

This rearrangement joins TRBV3-1 to TRBJ2-2, with unresolved D. Germline loops: CDR1 LGHDT, CDR2 YNNKEL (reference sequence). V was cut by 11 bases and J by 0 bases, with 10 bases left in between. The CDR3 is made up of 13 amino acids. The CDR3 protein is CACQYANTGELFF. Here the CDR3 DNA reads TGTGCCTGCCAGTATGCGAACACCGGGGAGCTGTTTTTT.

This clonotype was seen a few times. The chain combines TRBV20-1 with TRBJ1-5, with a weak D call TRBD1 (6 bases). CDR3 length: 15 residues. Germline V gives CDR1 DFQATT, CDR2 SNEGSKA (reference sequence). V gave up 6 bases and J gave up 4 bases, with 19 bases separating them. CDR3 loop: CSARTELAGNQPQHF. The CDR3 bases are TGCAGTGCCAGGACAGAGCTCGCAGGGAATCAGCCCCAGCATTTT.

As concerns this clonotype: A much larger clone lies a single base off, so this may be a read error. This chain joins TRBV7-2 and TRBJ2-1, with 11 bases identical to TRBD2. Germline V gene data show CDR1 as SGHTA and CDR2 as FQGNSA. V gave up 11 bases and J gave up 9 bases; unmatched junction bases: 12. CDR3 size: 14 residues. The CDR3 reads CASQPGTSGCEQFF. CDR3 DNA sequence: TGTGCCTCCCAGCCAGGGACTAGCGGTTGTGAGCAGTTCTTC.

This clonotype has a handful of counts. The rearrangement links TRBV6-6 to TRBJ2-2; TRBD2 aligns across 9 bases. CDR1 is MNHNY and CDR2 is SVGAGI in the germline V gene (reference sequence). This CDR3 is built from 16 residues. Unmatched junction bases numbered 6, after V lost 5 bases and J lost 2 bases. CDR3 DNA sequence: TGTGCCAGCAGTCCCGGACTAGCGACCAACACCGGGGAGCTGTTTTTT. Its protein is CASSPGLATNTGELFF.

This clonotype appeared a few times. This chain joins TRBV6-5 and TRBJ2-1, with 11 bases that match TRBD2. The germline V gene has CDR1 MNHEY and CDR2 SVGAGI. The CDR3 contains 15 residues. The ends lost 6 bases at V and 8 bases at J; junction bases unmatched: 9. The chain's CDR3 is CASRDSGGAMYEQFF. CDR3 in DNA: TGTGCCAGCAGGGATAGCGGGGGGGCCATGTATGAGCAGTTCTTC.

The chain has TRBV7-2 and TRBJ2-2, with D unclear. With 5 bases removed from V and 7 bases from J, the gap between germline ends came to 11 bases. The CDR3 loop spans 13 amino acids. Looked up from germline, CDR1 is SGHTA and CDR2 is FQGNSA. CDR3 amino acids: CASSPPSIGELFF. DNA of the CDR3: TGTGCCAGCAGCCCCCCCAGTATCGGGGAGCTGTTTTTT.

The chain recombines TRBV4-2 with TRBJ1-2, with D hard to call. In germline, CDR1 is LGHNA, CDR2 YNFKEQ. This CDR3 comprises 17 residues. Deletions cut 1 base from V and 3 bases from J, with 18 bases between. The CDR3 reads CASSQGASSGSDYGYTF. For the CDR3, the DNA is TGTGCCAGCAGCCAAGGGGCCTCCTCGGGGTCTGACTATGGCTACACCTTC.

The rearrangement links TRBV6-5 to TRBJ1-3; maybe TRBD1 (5 bases). Trimming cost V 2 bases and J 4 bases, with 21 bases left between them. The CDR3 consists of 18 residues. CDR1 and CDR2 from the germline V gene are MNHEY and SVGAGI. Here the CDR3 DNA reads TGTGCCAGCAGTTACGGCTCAATGGGCAGGGCGGCAGGAAACACCATATATTTT. Amino acids: CASSYGSMGRAAGNTIYF.

The rearrangement joins TRBV6-5 to TRBJ2-7; 8 nucleotides agree with TRBD2. V trimming: 3 bases; J trimming: 0 bases; junction bases outside the gene matches: 4. CDR1 and CDR2 from the germline V gene are MNHEY and SVGAGI. The CDR3 sequence is 15 residues long. CDR3 bases: TGTGCCAGCAGTTATCTCGGGGGGGGCTCCTACGAGCAGTACTTC. The encoded protein is CASSYLGGGSYEQYF.

J is TRBJ2-7 and V is TRBV27, with D maybe TRBD1 (6 bases). Germline CDR1 is MNHEY and CDR2 is SMNVEV (reference sequence). The CDR3 has 15 residues. The germline V and J ends were trimmed by 5 bases and 0 bases, with 14 bases remaining between them. The CDR3 DNA is TGTGCCAGCAGTCCCCACCGACAGGTCTCCTACGAGCAGTACTTC. It translates to CASSPHRQVSYEQYF.

This chain connects TRBV20-1 to TRBJ2-3; D not resolved. The CDR3 runs to 11 residues. Germline CDR1 is DFQATT and CDR2 is SNEGSKA (reference sequence). Trimming cost V 1 base and J 1 base, with 0 bases left between them. CDR3 amino acids: CSARGTDTQYF. In nucleotides, the CDR3 is TGCAGTGCTAGAGGCACAGATACGCAGTATTTT.

This chain joins TRBV6-5 and TRBJ1-2; D possibly corresponds to TRBD1 (6 bases). The CDR3 contains 17 residues. The V gene's germline CDR1 is MNHEY and CDR2 SVGAGI. Trimming cost V 0 bases and J 8 bases, with 22 bases left between them. The CDR3 DNA reads as TGTGCCAGCAGTTACTCGGTTGGACAGACTCAGATTACCGGCTACACCTTC. It yields the protein CASSYSVGQTQITGYTF.

V is TRBV12-3 or TRBV12-4 and J is TRBJ2-7; D is undetermined. V lost 6 bases to trimming and J lost 5 bases, with 17 bases between them. The CDR3 is 14 amino acids. As DNA, the CDR3 is TGTGCCAGCAGGAGAGAAGACAATGGCCACGAGCAGTACTTC. This gives the protein CASRREDNGHEQYF.

This rearrangement joins TRBV5-1 to TRBJ1-1, with 7 bases identical to TRBD1. This CDR3 contains 16 residues. Germline CDR1 SGHRS, CDR2 YFSETQ. The trim removed 4 bases at V and 4 bases at J, leaving 13 bases unmatched. The CDR3 DNA follows: TGCGCCAGCAGCGTCAACTACAGGGGATATTCCACTGAAGCTTTCTTT. It is translated as CASSVNYRGYSTEAFF.

This chain links TRBV7-3 with TRBJ1-6, with 7 bases fitting TRBD1. V lost 5 bases, J lost 6 bases, and 4 bases stayed unmatched. CDR3 length equals 14 residues. Germline V CDR1 and CDR2: SGHTA, FQGTGA. CDR3 residues: CASSVGTVNSPLHF. The CDR3 DNA follows: TGTGCCAGCAGCGTCGGGACAGTTAATTCACCCCTCCACTTT. The full variable domain, rest sourced from reference TRBV7-3 and TRBJ1-6, is GAGVSQTPSNKVTEKGKYVELRCDPISGHTALYWYRQSLGQGPEFLIYFQGTGAADDSGLPNDRFFAVRPEGSVSTLKIQRTERGDSAVYLCASSVGTVNSPLHFGNGTRLTVT.

This clonotype has only a few counts. This chain connects TRBV6-1 to TRBJ1-6, with TRBD1 identical over 8 bases. Germline lookup yields CDR1 MNHNS and CDR2 SASEGT. The CDR3 is made up of 15 amino acids. V shed 5 bases and J 7 bases; nucleotides not matched to a gene: 7. The CDR3: CASSPRDRSNSPLHF. As DNA, the CDR3 is TGTGCCAGCAGTCCCCGGGACAGGTCGAATTCACCCCTCCACTTT.

This clonotype was picked up a small number of times. The genes are TRBV30 and TRBJ2-1, with 8 bases that match TRBD2. Germline CDR1 reads GTSNPN; CDR2 reads SVGIG (reference sequence). With V trimmed by 2 bases and J by 9 bases, 3 bases remained unmatched. This CDR3 contains 12 residues. The CDR3, as DNA: TGTGCCTGGAGTTTGACTAGCGTTGAGCAGTTCTTC. As protein: CAWSLTSVEQFF.

This chain uses TRBV6-5 with TRBJ1-6, with TRBD1 identical over 10 bases. The length of the CDR3 is 14 residues. V gave up 6 bases and J gave up 9 bases; unmatched junction bases: 5. CDR1 and CDR2 from the germline V gene are MNHEY and SVGAGI. In DNA form, the CDR3 reads TGTGCCAGCAGCATGACAGGGGGCGGTTCACCCCTCCACTTT. Translated: CASSMTGGGSPLHF.

This clonotype was seen at least ten times. The chain employs TRBV10-3 and TRBJ2-3; 7 nucleotides line up with TRBD1. The CDR3 extends over 15 amino acids. Germline V lookup: CDR1 ENHRY, CDR2 SYGVKD. V lost 0 bases and J lost 2; bases outside the gene matches: 2. CDR3 region: CAISESGQFTDTQYF. The CDR3 DNA reads TGTGCCATCAGTGAGTCGGGACAGTTCACAGATACGCAGTATTTT.

The V and J genes are TRBV24-1 and TRBJ2-3, with TRBD1 as a possible D gene (6 bases). Germline-derived CDR1 and CDR2 are KGHDR and SFDVKD. There are 16 residues in the CDR3. The V end was cut by 4 bases, the J end by 2 bases, with 15 bases between. The CDR3 region is CATSDQGSPTTDTQYF. The CDR3 coding sequence is TGTGCCACCAGTGACCAGGGGTCCCCCACCACAGATACGCAGTATTTT.

The rearrangement joins TRBV7-9 to TRBJ1-2; D uncertain. CDR1 is SEHNR, CDR2 FQNEAQ, per germline (reference sequence). Between the trimmed V and J ends, which lost 1 base and 4 bases, there was a span of 10 bases. The CDR3 runs to 14 residues. In DNA, the CDR3 is TGTGCCAGCAGCTTAGAGGTACAAAGCTATGGCTACACCTTC. Translating gives CASSLEVQSYGYTF.

The chain uses TRBV5-6 and TRBJ1-1; D is unresolved. The germline CDR1 and CDR2 sequences are SGHDT and YYEEEE. The V gene lost 5 bases and the J gene lost 5 bases, with 10 bases spanning the gap. This CDR3 region has 12 residues. CDR3 region: CASRSGRTEAFF. Here the CDR3 DNA reads TGTGCCAGCAGGTCGGGGAGGACTGAAGCTTTCTTT.

The CDR3 nucleotides read TGTGCCAGCAGCTTTCGGGTTCTACAGGGGGCTAGCACAGATACGCAGTATTTT. Translated: CASSFRVLQGASTDTQYF. The genes are TRBV11-2 and TRBJ2-3, with 9 bases aligning to TRBD1. V lost 3 bases to trimming and J lost 0 bases; unmatched junction nucleotides: 10. The CDR3 spans 18 residues. The germline CDR1 and CDR2 sequences are SGHAT and FQNNGV.